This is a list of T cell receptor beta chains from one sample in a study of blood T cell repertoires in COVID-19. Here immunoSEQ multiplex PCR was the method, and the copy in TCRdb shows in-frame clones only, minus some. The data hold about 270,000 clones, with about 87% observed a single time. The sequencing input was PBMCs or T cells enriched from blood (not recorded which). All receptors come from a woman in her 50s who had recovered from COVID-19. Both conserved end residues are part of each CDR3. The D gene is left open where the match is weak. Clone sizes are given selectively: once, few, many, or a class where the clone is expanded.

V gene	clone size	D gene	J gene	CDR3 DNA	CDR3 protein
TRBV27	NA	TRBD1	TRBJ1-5	TGTGCCAGCAGTTTAGACAGGGGGCAGGATCAGCCCCAGCATTTT	CASSLDRGQDQPQHF
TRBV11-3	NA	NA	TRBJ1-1	TGTGCCAGCAGCTTGCGGGCTGGGGCTGAAGCTTTCTTT	CASSLRAGAEAFF
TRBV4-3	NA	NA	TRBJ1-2	TGCGCCAGCAGCCCCTTTAGGGGGGGCAACTATGGCTACACCTTC	CASSPFRGGNYGYTF
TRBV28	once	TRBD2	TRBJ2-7	TGTGCCAGCAGTCAATGGAGGGAGGGCCTCTACGAGCAGTACTTC	CASSQWREGLYEQYF
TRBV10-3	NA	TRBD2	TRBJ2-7	TGTGCCATCAGTGAGTCGGGAGGGACCTACGAGCAGTACTTC	CAISESGGTYEQYF
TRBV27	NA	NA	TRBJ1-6	TGTGCCAGCAGTCGGTTAGGGGATAATTCACCCCTCCACTTT	CASSRLGDNSPLHF
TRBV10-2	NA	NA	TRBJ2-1	TGCGCCAGCAGTGAGTTGGGACTCTCCTACAATGAGCAGTTCTTC	CASSELGLSYNEQFF
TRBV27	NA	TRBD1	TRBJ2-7	TGTGCCAGCAGTTTATACAGGGGCTACGAGCAGTACTTC	CASSLYRGYEQYF
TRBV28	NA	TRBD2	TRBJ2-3	TGTGCCAGCAGTCCGCTCGGGGGGGGGCAGCCAGATACGCAGTATTTT	CASSPLGGGQPDTQYF
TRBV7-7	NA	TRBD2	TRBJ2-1	TGTGCTAGCAGCTTATCGCGGGAGAGCTACAATGAGCAGTTCTTC	CASSLSRESYNEQFF
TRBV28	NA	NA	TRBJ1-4	TGTGCCAGCACCCTATTAGGCAGGGCGACTAATGAAAAACTGTTTTTT	CASTLLGRATNEKLFF
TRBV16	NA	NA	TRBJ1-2	TGTGCCAGCAGCCAATTCACGGGATCCCAAGCGGCTAACTATGGCTACACCTTC	CASSQFTGSQAANYGYTF
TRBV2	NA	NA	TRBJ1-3	TGTGCCAGCCTCAGGGGAAGCTTCTCTGGAAACACCATATATTTT	CASLRGSFSGNTIYF
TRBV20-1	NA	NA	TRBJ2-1	TGCAGTGCGGCTGACAATGAGCAGTTCTTC	CSAADNEQFF
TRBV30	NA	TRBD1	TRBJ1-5	TGTGCCTGGACCGCCGGGACAGGGGGCAGGGAAGATCAGCCCCAGCATTTT	CAWTAGTGGREDQPQHF
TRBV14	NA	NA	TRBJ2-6	TGTGCCAGCAGCCAGCTACAGGGTTCTGGGGCCAACGTCCTGACTTTC	CASSQLQGSGANVLTF
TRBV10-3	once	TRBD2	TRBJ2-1	TGTGCCATCAGTCTAGCGGAAACCTACAATGAGCAGTTCTTC	CAISLAETYNEQFF
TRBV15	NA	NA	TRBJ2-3	TGTGCCACCAGCCGTTGGGGGGGCAGGCCAGATACGCAGTATTTT	CATSRWGGRPDTQYF
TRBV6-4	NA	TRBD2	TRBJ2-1	TGTGCCAGCAGTGCACTAGCGGGACATCTCAATGAGCAGTTCTTC	CASSALAGHLNEQFF
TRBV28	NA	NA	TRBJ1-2	TGTGCCAGCAGTTCCCGCGCGGGCTACACCTTC	CASSSRAGYTF
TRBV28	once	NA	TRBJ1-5	TGTGCCAGCAATACAGGGATGGCTCAGCCCCAGCATTTT	CASNTGMAQPQHF
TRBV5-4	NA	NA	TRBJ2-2	TGTGCCAGCAGCTCAGGGGCGGAGAGGAACACCGGGGAGCTGTTTTTT	CASSSGAERNTGELFF
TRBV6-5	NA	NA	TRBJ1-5	TGTGCCAGCAGTCCCCGTCCGAGGGAGAATCAGCCCCAGCATTTT	CASSPRPRENQPQHF
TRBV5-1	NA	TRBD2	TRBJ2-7	TGCGCCAGCAGCCCGCTGGCTAGCGGGAGGTACGAGCAGTACTTC	CASSPLASGRYEQYF
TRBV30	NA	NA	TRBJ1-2	TGTGCCTGGACCACCGGAGGTAATGGCTACACCTTC	CAWTTGGNGYTF
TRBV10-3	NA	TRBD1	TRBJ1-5	TGTGCCATCAGGGCCGGGACAGAGGGGCAGCCCCAGCATTTT	CAIRAGTEGQPQHF
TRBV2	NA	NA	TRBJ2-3	TGTGCCAGCAGCGCCCGCGTCAGGGCTACTATGGTATATACGCAGTATTTT	CASSARVRATMVYTQYF
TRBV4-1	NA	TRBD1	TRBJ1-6	TGCGCCAGCAGCTGGCAGGGGGATAACTCACCCCTCCACTTT	CASSWQGDNSPLHF
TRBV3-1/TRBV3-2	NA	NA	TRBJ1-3	TGTGCCAGCAGCCAAAAGACAGCTAGAAACACCATATATTTT	CASSQKTARNTIYF
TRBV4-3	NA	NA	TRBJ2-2	TGCGCCAGCAGCCACCAGGGTATCACCGGGGAGCTGTTTTTT	CASSHQGITGELFF
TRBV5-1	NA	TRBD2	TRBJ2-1	TGCGCCAGCAGCTTGGACCCTCATAGCGGGAGGGCCGAAGAGCAGTTCTTC	CASSLDPHSGRAEEQFF
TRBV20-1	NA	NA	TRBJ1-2	TGCAGTGCTAGTCTCGGACAAACTAACTATGGCTACACCTTC	CSASLGQTNYGYTF
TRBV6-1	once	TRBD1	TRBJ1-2	TGTGCCAGCAGTGAAGGGGTTGGACAGGGAAACTATGGCTACACCTTC	CASSEGVGQGNYGYTF